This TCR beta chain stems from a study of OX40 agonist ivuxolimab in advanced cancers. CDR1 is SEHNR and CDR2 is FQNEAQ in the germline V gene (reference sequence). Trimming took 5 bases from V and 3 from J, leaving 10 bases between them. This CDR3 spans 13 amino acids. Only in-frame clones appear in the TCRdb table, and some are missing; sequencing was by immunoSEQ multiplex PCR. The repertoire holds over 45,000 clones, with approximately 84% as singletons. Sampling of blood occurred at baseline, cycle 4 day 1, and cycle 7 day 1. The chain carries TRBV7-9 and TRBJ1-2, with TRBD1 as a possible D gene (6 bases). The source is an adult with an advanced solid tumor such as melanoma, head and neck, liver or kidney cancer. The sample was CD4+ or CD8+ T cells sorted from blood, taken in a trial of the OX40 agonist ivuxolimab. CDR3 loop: CASSHRDDYGYTF. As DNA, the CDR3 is TGTGCCAGCAGCCACAGGGATGACTATGGCTACACCTTC.